Reported below is one T cell receptor (beta chain). The antigen is not known. This entry is derived from a study of OX40 agonist ivuxolimab in advanced cancers. About the research overall: Patients were given ivuxolimab, an antibody that agonizes OX40 (CD134).

Using immunoSEQ multiplex PCR, the repertoire was profiled, and TCRdb retains in-frame clones only, with some absent. This sample carries roughly 66,000 clones, 75% to 90% of them seen once, and the ten largest clones take about 2.5%. The study, taken as a whole, reports: More expanded clones were found, on average, in CD8+ than in CD4+ T cells.

The V gene end was trimmed by 7 bases and the J gene end by 4 bases; junction bases not matched to a gene: 9. The germline V gene has CDR1 MNHEY and CDR2 SVGAGI. This CDR3 has 14 residues. This sample comprised CD4+ or CD8+ T cells sorted from blood, obtained in a trial of the OX40 agonist ivuxolimab. This chain uses TRBV6-5 with TRBJ1-2, with 7 positions matching TRBD1. This clonotype originated in an adult with an advanced solid tumor such as melanoma, head and neck, liver or kidney cancer. The CDR3 region has the DNA TGTGCCAGCACCCCAGGGGGGGCTCGCTATGGCTACACCTTC. It codes for CASTPGGARYGYTF.